This TCR beta chain was sequenced for a study of blood T cell repertoires in COVID-19 (dated by TCRdb to between 2020 and 2021). Context from the whole study: Collaborator samples came from the United States, Italy and Spain and covered acute and convalescent phases of COVID-19. Deeply sampled blood TCRbeta repertoires from subjects exposed to, actively infected with, or recovered from COVID-19 were included in the dataset. A de-identified subject ID, COVID-19 status, age in years and sex were almost always included in the sample metadata. A freely available public database, intended as a resource for researchers studying the immune response to SARS-CoV-2, is where the repertoires were released. The prospective study material was composed of cDNA or gDNA derived from T cells, B-cell-depleted T cells, or PBMCs. The samples were drawn from the first 160 participants of the ongoing ImmuneRACE study and from 1,254 subjects provided by 6 global collaborators. Where available, HLA class I and class II types were obtained from metadata supplied by the sample provider rather than from assay-based typing. Study-level results and caveats: The quantity of clinical and demographic metadata differed by source and by participant and was supplied without curation.

At one collaborating source in Seattle, patients were enrolled during active infection and were followed longitudinally through the course of disease. The collaborating institutions used their own protocols to collect whole blood in K2EDTA tubes. For TCRbeta analysis, collaborators shipped samples as frozen whole blood, isolated PBMCs, or DNA extracted from either of those sample types. TCRbeta CDR3 regions were amplified from genomic DNA by means of the immunoSEQ Assay, a bias-controlled multiplex PCR. On the authors' methods: Within the assay, amplification of reference gene primers was used to estimate how many nucleated cells each sample contained. To quantify the absolute abundance of each unique TCRbeta CDR3 rearrangement, sequence reads were collapsed and filtered. For each sample, productive Simpson clonality was calculated as the square root of Simpson's diversity index across productive rearrangements. TCRdb stores this immuneACCESS table with in-frame sequences only. Part of the clones is absent; in the studies checked, under half of the shortfall reflects unresolved V genes, and no reason is known for the rest. Clone size and the V and J calls come from that table; the DNA yielded D and trimming. Present in this sample are tens of thousands of clones, roughly 84% of which were seen just once. Clones ranked in the top ten supply 6.9% of the sample.

The germline V gene provides CDR1 KGHDR and CDR2 SFDVKD. Trimming removed 3 bases from V and 8 bases from J; the gene matches leave 11 bases unexplained. Taken from cysteine to phenylalanine, the CDR3 has 15 residues. Just CDR3 DNA is preserved here, 45 bases in frame from base 1. As to this clone: Its specific antigen is unknown. No much larger clone exists at a distance of one base, and base qualities are not known.

This clonotype was sampled from a man aged 25 to 40 with COVID-19, enrolled during active disease. Sequenced: peripheral blood. The V gene is TRBV24-1 and the J gene is TRBJ2-7; 8 of the junction bases match TRBD2. The DNA sequence follows: TGTGCCACCAGTGATGGACGGGAGGGCCTAAAAAAGCAGTACTTC. Its amino acids are CATSDGREGLKKQYF.